The T cell receptor beta chain described here comes from a study of blood T cell repertoires in COVID-19. The wider study: Italy, Spain and the United States were the sources of the convalescent and acute COVID-19 samples. Nucleic acid was either cDNA or gDNA, and it came from T cells, B-cell-depleted T cells, or PBMCs.

The repertoire was sequenced with immunoSEQ multiplex PCR; TCRdb's copy has only in-frame clones and lacks some. The data hold 150,000 to 200,000 clones, with about 85% observed a single time. The germline gives CDR1 LGHNA, CDR2 YSLEER. This CDR3 spans 15 amino acids. V lost 0 bases to trimming and J lost 4 bases, with 9 bases between them. The chain recombines TRBV4-3 with TRBJ2-2, with D possibly being TRBD1 (6 bases). Sequenced material: peripheral blood. The clonotype comes from a person aged 65 to 85 with COVID-19, enrolled during active disease. CDR3 amino acids: CASSQDTGRTGELFF. DNA for the CDR3: TGCGCCAGCAGCCAAGATACAGGGCGCACCGGGGAGCTGTTTTTT.